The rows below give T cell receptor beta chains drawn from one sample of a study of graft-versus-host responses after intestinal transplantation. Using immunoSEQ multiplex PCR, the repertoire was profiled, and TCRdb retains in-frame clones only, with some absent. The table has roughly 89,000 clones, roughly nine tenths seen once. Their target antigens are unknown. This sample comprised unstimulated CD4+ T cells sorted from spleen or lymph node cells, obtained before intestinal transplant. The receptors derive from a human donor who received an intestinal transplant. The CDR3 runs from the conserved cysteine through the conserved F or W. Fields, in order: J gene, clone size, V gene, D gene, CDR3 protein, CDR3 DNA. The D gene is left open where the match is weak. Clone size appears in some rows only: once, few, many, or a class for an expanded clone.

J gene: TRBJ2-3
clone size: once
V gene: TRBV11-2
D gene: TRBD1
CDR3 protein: CASSQNRGLDTQYF
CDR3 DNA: TGTGCCAGCAGCCAAAACAGGGGGCTGGATACGCAGTATTTT

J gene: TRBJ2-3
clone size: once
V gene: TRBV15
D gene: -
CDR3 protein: CATSRDGAATDTQYF
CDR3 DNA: TGTGCCACCAGCAGAGATGGGGCAGCCACAGATACGCAGTATTTT

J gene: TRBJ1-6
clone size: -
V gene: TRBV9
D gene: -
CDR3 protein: CASSVEPQGGSTYNSPLHF
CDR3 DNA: TGTGCCAGCAGCGTAGAACCCCAGGGTGGTTCGACCTATAATTCACCCCTCCACTTT

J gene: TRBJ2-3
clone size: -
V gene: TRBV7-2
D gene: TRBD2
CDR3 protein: CASSLAGGLAVTDTQYF
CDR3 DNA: TGTGCCAGCAGCTTAGCCGGGGGACTAGCGGTCACAGATACGCAGTATTTT

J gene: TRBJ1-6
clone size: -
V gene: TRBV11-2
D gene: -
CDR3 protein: CASSYMAGHINSPLHF
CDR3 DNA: TGTGCCAGCAGTTACATGGCCGGACACATCAATTCACCCCTCCACTTT

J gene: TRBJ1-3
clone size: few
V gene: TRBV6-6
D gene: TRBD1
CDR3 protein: CASSTTGGGNTIYF
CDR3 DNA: TGTGCCAGCAGTACTACAGGGGGTGGAAACACCATATATTTT

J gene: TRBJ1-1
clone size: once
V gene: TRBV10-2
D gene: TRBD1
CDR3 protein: CASSALGQGAEAFF
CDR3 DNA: TGCGCCAGCAGTGCACTGGGACAGGGTGCTGAAGCTTTCTTT

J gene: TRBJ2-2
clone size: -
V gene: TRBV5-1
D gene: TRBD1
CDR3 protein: CASSLGTGTTGELFF
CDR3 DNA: TGCGCCAGCAGCTTGGGGACAGGGACAACCGGGGAGCTGTTTTTT

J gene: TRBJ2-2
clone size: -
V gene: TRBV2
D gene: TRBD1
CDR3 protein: CASRAGTGGTGELFF
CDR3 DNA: TGTGCCAGCAGAGCCGGGACAGGGGGGACCGGGGAGCTGTTTTTT

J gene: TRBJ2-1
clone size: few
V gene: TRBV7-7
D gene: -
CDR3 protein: CASSLTQYNEQFF
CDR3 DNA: TGTGCCAGCAGCTTAACACAGTACAATGAGCAGTTCTTC

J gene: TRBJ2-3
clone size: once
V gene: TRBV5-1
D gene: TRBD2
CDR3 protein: CASSLGSGGGQNTQYF
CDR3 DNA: TGCGCCAGCAGCTTAGGTAGCGGGGGGGGTCAAAATACGCAGTATTTT

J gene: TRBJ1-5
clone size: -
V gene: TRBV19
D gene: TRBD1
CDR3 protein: CASIPGDRGRGYVNQPQHF
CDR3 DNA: TGTGCCTCAATCCCGGGAGACAGGGGGCGCGGGTATGTCAATCAGCCCCAGCATTTT

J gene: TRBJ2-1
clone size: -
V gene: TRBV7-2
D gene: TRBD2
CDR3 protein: CASSLDTSGGYNEQFF
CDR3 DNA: TGTGCCAGCAGCTTAGATACCAGCGGGGGGTACAATGAGCAGTTCTTC

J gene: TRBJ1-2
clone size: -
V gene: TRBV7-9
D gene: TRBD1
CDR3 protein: CASSVSQGADGYTF
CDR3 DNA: TGTGCCAGCAGCGTTAGTCAGGGGGCTGATGGCTACACCTTC

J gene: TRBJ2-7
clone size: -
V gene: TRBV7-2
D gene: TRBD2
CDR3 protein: CASSYRSGNYEQYF
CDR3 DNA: TGTGCCAGCAGCTACCGCAGCGGGAACTACGAGCAGTACTTC

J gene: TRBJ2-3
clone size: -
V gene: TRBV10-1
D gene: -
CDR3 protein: CASSPRLVGTQYF
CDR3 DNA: TGCGCCAGCAGTCCCCGACTAGTGGGTACGCAGTATTTT

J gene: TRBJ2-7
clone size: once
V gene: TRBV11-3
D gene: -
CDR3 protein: CASSLEGGALLYEQYF
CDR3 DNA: TGTGCCAGCAGCTTAGAAGGAGGGGCGTTACTCTACGAGCAGTACTTC

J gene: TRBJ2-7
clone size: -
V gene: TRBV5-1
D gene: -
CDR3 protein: CAPAKGRDNVEQYF
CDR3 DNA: TGCGCCCCGGCCAAAGGCCGGGACAACGTCGAGCAGTACTTC

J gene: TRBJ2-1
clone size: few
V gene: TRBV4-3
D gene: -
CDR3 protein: CASSQGETTYNEQFF
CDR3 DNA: TGCGCCAGCAGCCAAGGTGAGACAACCTACAATGAGCAGTTCTTC

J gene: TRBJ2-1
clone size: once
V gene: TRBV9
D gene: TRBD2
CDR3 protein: CASSLAGGPGSEQFF
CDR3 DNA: TGTGCCAGCAGCTTAGCGGGGGGGCCTGGGAGTGAGCAGTTCTTC

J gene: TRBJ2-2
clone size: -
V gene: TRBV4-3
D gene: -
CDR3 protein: CASSLGATNTGELFF
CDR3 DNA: TGCGCCAGCAGCTTAGGGGCGACGAACACCGGGGAGCTGTTTTTT

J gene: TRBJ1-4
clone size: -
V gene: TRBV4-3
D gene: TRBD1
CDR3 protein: CASSQALTGGEATNEKLFF
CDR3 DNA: TGCGCCAGCAGCCAAGCTTTAACAGGGGGCGAAGCAACTAATGAAAAACTGTTTTTT

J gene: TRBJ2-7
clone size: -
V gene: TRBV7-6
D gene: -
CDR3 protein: CASSLTGTSEQYF
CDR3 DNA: TGTGCCAGCAGCTTAACAGGGACGAGCGAGCAGTACTTC

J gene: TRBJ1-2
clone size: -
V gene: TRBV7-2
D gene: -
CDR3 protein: CASSLALIFGNYGYTF
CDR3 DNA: TGTGCCAGCAGCTTAGCGCTTATCTTCGGTAACTATGGCTACACCTTC

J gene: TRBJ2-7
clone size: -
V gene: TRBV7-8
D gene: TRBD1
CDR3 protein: CASSLVGQGGYEQYF
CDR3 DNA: TGTGCCAGCAGCTTAGTCGGACAGGGGGGCTACGAGCAGTACTTC

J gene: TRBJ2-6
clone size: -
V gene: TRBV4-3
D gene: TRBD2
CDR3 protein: CASSQGVGGSLFPGANVLTF
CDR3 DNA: TGCGCCAGCAGCCAAGGGGTGGGAGGGTCCCTGTTTCCTGGGGCCAACGTCCTGACTTTC

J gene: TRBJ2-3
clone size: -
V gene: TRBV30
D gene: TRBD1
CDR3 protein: CAWSVRRGQTDTQYF
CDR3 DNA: TGTGCCTGGAGTGTTCGCAGGGGGCAAACAGATACGCAGTATTTT

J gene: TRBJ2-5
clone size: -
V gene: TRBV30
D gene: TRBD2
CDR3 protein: CAWSSPGLAGETQYF
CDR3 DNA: TGTGCCTGGAGTTCTCCGGGACTAGCAGGGGAGACCCAGTACTTC

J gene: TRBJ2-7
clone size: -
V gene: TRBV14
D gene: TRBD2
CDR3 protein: CASSQAPTLAGGLTEQYF
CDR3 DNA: TGTGCCAGCAGCCAAGCCCCCACACTAGCGGGGGGTTTAACCGAGCAGTACTTC

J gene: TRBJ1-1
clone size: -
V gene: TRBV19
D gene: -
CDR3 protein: CASRKRDTEAFF
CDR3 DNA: TGTGCCAGCCGAAAGCGGGACACTGAAGCTTTCTTT

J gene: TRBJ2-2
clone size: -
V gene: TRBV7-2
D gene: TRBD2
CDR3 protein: CASSFELQRGNTGELFF
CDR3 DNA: TGTGCCAGCAGCTTCGAACTTCAGCGGGGGAACACCGGGGAGCTGTTTTTT

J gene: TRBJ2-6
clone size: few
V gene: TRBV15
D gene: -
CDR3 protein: CATSMTGFGANVLTF
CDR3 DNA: TGTGCCACCAGCATGACAGGCTTCGGGGCCAACGTCCTGACTTTC

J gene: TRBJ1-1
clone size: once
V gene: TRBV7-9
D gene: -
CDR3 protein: CASSPLGVKAFF
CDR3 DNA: TGTGCCAGCAGCCCTCTAGGGGTGAAAGCTTTCTTT

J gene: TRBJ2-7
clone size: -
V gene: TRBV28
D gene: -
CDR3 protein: CASRIAGSEQYF
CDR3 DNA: TGTGCCAGCAGGATCGCGGGCTCCGAGCAGTACTTC

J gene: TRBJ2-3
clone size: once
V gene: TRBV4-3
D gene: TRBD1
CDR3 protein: CASSRGQGATDTQYF
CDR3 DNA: TGCGCCAGCAGCCGAGGACAGGGGGCCACAGATACGCAGTATTTT

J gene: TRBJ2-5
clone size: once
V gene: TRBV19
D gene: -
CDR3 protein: CASSGQIQETQYF
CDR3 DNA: TGTGCCAGTAGTGGACAGATCCAAGAGACCCAGTACTTC

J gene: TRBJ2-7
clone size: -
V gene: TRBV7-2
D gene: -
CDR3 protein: CASSLAGRGEQYF
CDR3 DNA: TGTGCCAGCAGCTTAGCTGGCAGGGGCGAGCAGTACTTC

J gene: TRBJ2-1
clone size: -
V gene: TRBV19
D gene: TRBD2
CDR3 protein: CASSISSGGQNEQFF
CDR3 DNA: TGTGCCAGTAGTATAAGTAGCGGGGGGCAGAATGAGCAGTTCTTC

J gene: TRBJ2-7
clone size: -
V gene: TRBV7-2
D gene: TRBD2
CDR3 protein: CASSLMGRGGEQYF
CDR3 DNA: TGTGCCAGCAGCCTGATGGGACGGGGGGGCGAGCAGTACTTC

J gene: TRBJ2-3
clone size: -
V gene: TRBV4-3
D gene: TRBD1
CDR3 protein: CASSQGTGVTDTQYF
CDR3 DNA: TGCGCCAGCAGCCAAGGGACAGGGGTGACAGATACGCAGTATTTT

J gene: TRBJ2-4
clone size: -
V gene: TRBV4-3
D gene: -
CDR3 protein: CASSPVVQGLLAKNIQYF
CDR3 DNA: TGCGCCAGCAGCCCTGTTGTACAAGGACTGCTAGCCAAAAACATTCAGTACTTC

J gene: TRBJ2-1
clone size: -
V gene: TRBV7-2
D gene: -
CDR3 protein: CASSLNGALPNEQFF
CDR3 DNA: TGTGCCAGCAGCTTAAATGGGGCCTTGCCCAATGAGCAGTTCTTC

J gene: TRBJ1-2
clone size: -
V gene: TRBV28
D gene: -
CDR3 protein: CASSLSYSAYGYTF
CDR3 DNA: TGTGCCAGCAGTCTTTCTTACAGTGCTTATGGCTACACCTTC

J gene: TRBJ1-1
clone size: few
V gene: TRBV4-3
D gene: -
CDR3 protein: CASSQGGEAFF
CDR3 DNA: TGCGCCAGCAGCCAAGGCGGAGAAGCTTTCTTT

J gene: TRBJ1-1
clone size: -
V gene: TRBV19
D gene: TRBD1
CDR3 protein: CASNPRQGAYTEAFF
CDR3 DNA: TGTGCCAGTAACCCTAGACAGGGGGCTTACACTGAAGCTTTCTTT

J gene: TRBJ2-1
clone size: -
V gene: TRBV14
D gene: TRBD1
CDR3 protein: CASSTQRTGSSEQFF
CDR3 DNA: TGTGCCAGCAGCACACAGCGGACAGGTTCTAGTGAGCAGTTCTTC

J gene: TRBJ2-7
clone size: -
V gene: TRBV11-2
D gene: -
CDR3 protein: CASSLDLEGAYEQYF
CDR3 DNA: TGTGCCAGCAGCTTAGATCTGGAAGGAGCCTACGAGCAGTACTTC

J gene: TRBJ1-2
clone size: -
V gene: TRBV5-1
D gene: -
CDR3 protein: CASSFQGREEGGYTF
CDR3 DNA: TGCGCCAGCAGCTTTCAGGGCAGGGAGGAAGGAGGCTACACCTTC

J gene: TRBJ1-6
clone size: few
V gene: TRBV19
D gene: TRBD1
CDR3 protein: CASSIAGQAMAPLHF
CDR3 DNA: TGTGCCAGTAGTATAGCGGGACAGGCCATGGCACCCCTCCACTTT

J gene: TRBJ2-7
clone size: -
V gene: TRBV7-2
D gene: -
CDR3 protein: CASSLAHIPAVAEQYF
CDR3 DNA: TGTGCCAGCAGCTTAGCGCATATCCCGGCGGTCGCCGAGCAGTACTTC

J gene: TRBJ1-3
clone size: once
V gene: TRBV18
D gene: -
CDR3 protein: CASSRAQAGENTIYF
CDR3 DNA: TGTGCCAGCTCACGGGCACAAGCGGGCGAAAACACCATATATTTT

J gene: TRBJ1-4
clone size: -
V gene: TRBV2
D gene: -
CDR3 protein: CASITGTNEKLFF
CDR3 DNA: TGTGCCAGCATTACGGGAACTAATGAAAAACTGTTTTTT

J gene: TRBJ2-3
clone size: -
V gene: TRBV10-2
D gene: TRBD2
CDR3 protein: CASSEWGLLTDTQYF
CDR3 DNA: TGCGCCAGCAGTGAGTGGGGACTACTTACAGATACGCAGTATTTT

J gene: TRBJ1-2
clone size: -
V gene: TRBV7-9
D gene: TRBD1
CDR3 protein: CASNRGDSASYGYTF
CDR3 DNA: TGTGCCAGCAACAGGGGGGACTCGGCTTCCTATGGCTACACCTTC

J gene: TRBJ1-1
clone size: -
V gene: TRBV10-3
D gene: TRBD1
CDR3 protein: CAISEQGAGTEAFF
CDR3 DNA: TGTGCCATCAGTGAACAGGGGGCTGGCACTGAAGCTTTCTTT

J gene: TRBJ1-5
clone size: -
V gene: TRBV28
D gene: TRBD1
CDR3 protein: CASRRQGGSRQPQHF
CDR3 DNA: TGTGCCAGCAGGCGACAGGGGGGAAGTAGGCAGCCCCAGCATTTT

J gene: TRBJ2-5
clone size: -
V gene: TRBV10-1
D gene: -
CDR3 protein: CASSEGPGKETQYF
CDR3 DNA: TGCGCCAGCAGTGAGGGGCCAGGGAAAGAGACCCAGTACTTC

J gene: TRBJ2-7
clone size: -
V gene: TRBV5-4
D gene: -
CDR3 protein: CASSPTPGQFSEQYF
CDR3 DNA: TGTGCCAGCAGCCCGACCCCAGGACAGTTTAGCGAGCAGTACTTC

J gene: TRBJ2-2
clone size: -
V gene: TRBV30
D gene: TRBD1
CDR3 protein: CAWSVVQGAGGELFF
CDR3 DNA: TGTGCCTGGAGTGTTGTACAGGGGGCCGGCGGGGAGCTGTTTTTT

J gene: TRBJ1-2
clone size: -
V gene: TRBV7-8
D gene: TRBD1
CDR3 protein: CASSPRGGTGEANYGYTF
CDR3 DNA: TGTGCCAGCAGCCCAAGAGGGGGGACAGGGGAGGCTAACTATGGCTACACCTTC